This TCR beta chain was found in a study of T cells in Graves' hyperthyroidism and ophthalmopathy. This clonotype was recorded at least ten times. What it binds is not known. Germline loops: CDR1 GTSNPN, CDR2 SVGIG (reference sequence). The V end was cut by 5 bases, the J end by 4 bases, with 8 bases between. This CDR3 comprises 11 residues. TCR beta CDR3 regions were amplified from RNA transcripts. The TCR CDR3 first-round RT-PCR relied on the HTBI primer set. TCRdb analysed the multiplex PCR reads with MiXCR anew, one entry per CDR3 protein. The repertoire consists of fewer than 650,000 distinct CDR3 sequences, with roughly 14% occurring once and the leading ten covering 5.8%. Study-level findings and limits: Among clonotypes expanded in thyroid above 0.001, most were also found in blood.

Patients aged 18 to 65 with hyperthyroidism were newly diagnosed, with duration under 2 months. Preceding any ophthalmopathy symptoms, the blood sample dates from first hyperthyroidism diagnosis. The TCR comes from a woman in her 30s with Graves' hyperthyroidism that later progressed to Graves' ophthalmopathy. Sequenced sample: blood. The rearrangement links TRBV30 to TRBJ1-2; perhaps TRBD1 as D (5 bases). The chain's CDR3 is CAWSDIYGYTF. The DNA of the CDR3 is TGTGCCTGGTCGGACATCTATGGCTACACCTTC.